Below, one T cell receptor (beta chain) is given with its context. This sample was taken from a study of blood T cell repertoires in COVID-19. The method was immunoSEQ multiplex PCR; TCRdb's version includes in-frame clones alone and lacks a portion of them. Of fewer than 450,000 clones in the sample, about 90% were seen once. Living in under 30 US areas, the participants were between roughly 18 and 89 years of age. The germline CDR1 and CDR2 sequences are LNHNV and YYDKDF (reference sequence). The CDR3 covers 13 residues. The V end was cut by 4 bases, the J end by 3 bases, with 9 bases between. The sequence derives from a young woman who had recovered from COVID-19. This chain joins TRBV15 and TRBJ1-1; D call uncertain. The sequenced sample was PBMCs or T cells enriched from blood (not recorded which). CDR3 nucleotides: TGTGCCACCAGCATCTATCGGGACACTGAAGCTTTCTTT. Translating gives CATSIYRDTEAFF.